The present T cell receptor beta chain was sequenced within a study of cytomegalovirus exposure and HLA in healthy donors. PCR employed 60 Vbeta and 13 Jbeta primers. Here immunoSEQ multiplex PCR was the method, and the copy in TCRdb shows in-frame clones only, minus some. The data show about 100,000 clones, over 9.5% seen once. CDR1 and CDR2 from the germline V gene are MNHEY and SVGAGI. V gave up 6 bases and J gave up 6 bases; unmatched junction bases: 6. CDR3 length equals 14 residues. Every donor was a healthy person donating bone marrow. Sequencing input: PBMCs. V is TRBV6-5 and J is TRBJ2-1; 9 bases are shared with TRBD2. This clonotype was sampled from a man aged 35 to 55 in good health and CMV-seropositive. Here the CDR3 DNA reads TGTGCCAGCAGAGCGGGAGGTCGGGGCAATGAGCAGTTCTTC. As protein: CASRAGGRGNEQFF.